The rows below give T cell receptor beta chains drawn from one sample of a study of T cells after yellow fever vaccination. TCRdb re-called the 5' RACE reads through MiXCR, storing one row per CDR3 protein. The sample includes approximately 160,000 distinct CDR3 sequences, roughly a tenth of them seen just once. Sequences were derived from CD8+ T cells sorted from PBMCs, sampled 45 days after the yellow fever booster vaccination. These receptors all stem from a man younger than 35 who received the YFV17D yellow fever vaccine. CDR3s include the opening cysteine and the closing phenylalanine or tryptophan. D genes are given only for firm matches. Clone size, where shown, is once, few, many, or a class for clones that have expanded.

abundance	v_gene	d_gene	len	j_gene	CDR3nt	CDR3aa
few	TRBV6-6	NA	11	TRBJ1-2	TGTGCCAGCACCTTACTAGGTGGCTACACCTTC	CASTLLGGYTF
NA	TRBV2	TRBD2	13	TRBJ2-1	TGTGCCACCCGGGGGGGGACCTACAATGAGCAGTTCTTC	CATRGGTYNEQFF
few	TRBV12-3/TRBV12-4	NA	14	TRBJ2-3	TGTGCCAGCAGTCTCCGGGACTCGTCGGATACGCAGTATTTT	CASSLRDSSDTQYF
NA	TRBV5-1	NA	16	TRBJ1-1	TGCGCCAGCAGCTCAACCTTTGGACTTCGGGGCGAGGAAGCTTTCTTT	CASSSTFGLRGEEAFF
once	TRBV5-1	NA	14	TRBJ2-1	TGCGCCAGCAGCCTCCGCCGACAGGTCAATGAGCAGTTCTTC	CASSLRRQVNEQFF
NA	TRBV29-1	NA	12	TRBJ2-1	TGCAGCGTTTACCGGGATTCCAATGAGCAGTTCTTC	CSVYRDSNEQFF
NA	TRBV5-1	NA	19	TRBJ2-1	TGCGCCAGCAGCTTGGTACGGGGAGTAGCCCCTAGCTCCTACAATGAGCAGTTCTTC	CASSLVRGVAPSSYNEQFF
few	TRBV3-1	TRBD2	15	TRBJ2-3	TGTGCCAGCAGCCAACTAGCGGGGGGCGAAGATACGCAGTATTTT	CASSQLAGGEDTQYF
many	TRBV6-5	NA	16	TRBJ2-6	TGTGCCAGCAGTTACTCCCGGGGAGGTGGGGCCAACGTCCTGACTTTC	CASSYSRGGGANVLTF
few	TRBV19	TRBD2	15	TRBJ2-3	TGTGCCAGTAGTCCGTCGGGGGGGGGAGCAGATACGCAGTATTTT	CASSPSGGGADTQYF
few	TRBV29-1	TRBD2	14	TRBJ2-1	TGCAGCCAAAGGGAGGGTGGGTCCTACAATGAGCAGTTCTTC	CSQREGGSYNEQFF
few	TRBV12-3/TRBV12-4	TRBD2	19	TRBJ2-1	TGTGCCAGCAGCTCCACGTGGCTAGCGGGGGACAAATCCTACAATGAGCAGTTCTTC	CASSSTWLAGDKSYNEQFF
few	TRBV12-3/TRBV12-4	NA	15	TRBJ1-2	TGTGCCAGCAGCCCAAAGGGACTCAAGGACTATGGCTACACCTTC	CASSPKGLKDYGYTF
few	TRBV25-1	NA	14	TRBJ2-1	TGTGCCAGCAGCCTTCTCGGGACTTACAATGAGCAGTTCTTC	CASSLLGTYNEQFF
NA	TRBV7-8	TRBD2	15	TRBJ2-1	TGTGCCAGCAGCTCACTAGCGGGGGGGCACGGTGAGCAGTTCTTC	CASSSLAGGHGEQFF
many	TRBV5-1	NA	13	TRBJ2-5	TGCGCCAGCAGCTTCCCAGGGGAAGAGACCCAGTACTTC	CASSFPGEETQYF
many	TRBV29-1	NA	15	TRBJ1-1	TGCAGCGTTGAGTGGGGCAGGGGAGGTTGGACTGAAGCTTTCTTT	CSVEWGRGGWTEAFF
NA	TRBV3-1	NA	15	TRBJ2-2	TGTGCCAGCAGCCAAGATGCGGGGTTGGGCGGGGAGCTGTTTTTT	CASSQDAGLGGELFF
NA	TRBV12-3/TRBV12-4	TRBD2	12	TRBJ2-1	TGTGCCAGCAGTTCCACGGGACTACAAGGGTTCTTC	CASSSTGLQGFF
NA	TRBV7-9	TRBD1	14	TRBJ1-4	TGTGCCAGCAGCTCGCAGGGGGCTGGAGAAAAACTGTTTTTT	CASSSQGAGEKLFF
many	TRBV12-3/TRBV12-4	TRBD1	14	TRBJ2-7	TGTGCCAGCAGCACCGGGACAGGTTTTTACGAGCAGTACTTC	CASSTGTGFYEQYF
few	TRBV5-4	NA	14	TRBJ1-2	TGTGCCAGCAGCTTGAGCCACGGGGGAAATGGCTACACCTTC	CASSLSHGGNGYTF
few	TRBV27	TRBD2	17	TRBJ2-2	TGTGCCAACAAGGGGACTAGCGGGCGCTCCGGGGGCGGGGAGCTGTTTTTT	CANKGTSGRSGGGELFF
many	TRBV3-1	NA	15	TRBJ2-3	TGTGCCAGCAGCCAAGAGAGCGGGTTGGGGGATACGCAGTATTTT	CASSQESGLGDTQYF
many	TRBV7-9	NA	12	TRBJ2-3	TGTGCCAGCAGCGAAGGCACAGATACGCAGTATTTT	CASSEGTDTQYF
many	TRBV5-1	NA	13	TRBJ1-1	TGCGCCAGCAGGACTACAGAGAACACTGAAGCTTTCTTT	CASRTTENTEAFF
NA	TRBV12-3/TRBV12-4	NA	15	TRBJ1-5	TGTGCCAGCAGTTTAAGGGGAAGGCATAATCAGCCCCAGCATTTT	CASSLRGRHNQPQHF
NA	TRBV6-5	NA	12	TRBJ1-1	TGTGCCAGCAGTAACCGGGACACTGAAGCTTTCTTT	CASSNRDTEAFF
NA	TRBV7-9	NA	16	TRBJ1-2	TGTGCCAGCAGCTTTGACGACTCTTCAGCTAACTATGGCTACACCTTC	CASSFDDSSANYGYTF
NA	TRBV7-6	TRBD2	17	TRBJ2-3	TGTGCCAGCAGCTTAGATGGGACTAGCGGTAGCACAGATACGCAGTATTTT	CASSLDGTSGSTDTQYF
NA	TRBV29-1	NA	13	TRBJ2-3	TGCAGCGTTGTTGCCCATAGGGCAGATACGCAGTATTTT	CSVVAHRADTQYF
many	TRBV6-2/TRBV6-3	NA	11	TRBJ2-7	TGTGCCAGCAGCCGCTCCTACGAGCAGTACTTC	CASSRSYEQYF
few	TRBV4-3	TRBD2	13	TRBJ2-3	TGCGCCAGCAAAGCGGGGGCCCAGGACACGCAGTATTTT	CASKAGAQDTQYF
few	TRBV27	NA	17	TRBJ2-1	TGTGCCAGCAGTTCGACCCGCGACGGGAGCTCCTACAATGAGCAGTTCTTC	CASSSTRDGSSYNEQFF
many	TRBV4-1	NA	14	TRBJ1-4	TGCGCCAGCAGCCAAGTCCCAGGACGTGAAAAACTGTTTTTT	CASSQVPGREKLFF
NA	TRBV7-3	NA	16	TRBJ2-5	TGTGCCAGCAGCTTACCCCCTCAAAATTACGAGGAGACCCAGTACTTC	CASSLPPQNYEETQYF
few	TRBV5-6	NA	16	TRBJ2-2	TGTGCCAGCAGCTTCGTGACGGGGGCGGCGGTCGGGGAGCTGTTTTTT	CASSFVTGAAVGELFF
few	TRBV25-1	TRBD1	13	TRBJ2-5	TGTGCCAGCAGTCCCGACAGGGGCGGGACCCAGTACTTC	CASSPDRGGTQYF
NA	TRBV9	NA	13	TRBJ1-1	TGTGCCAGCAGCAGAGGGGGGAACACTGAAGCTTTCTTT	CASSRGGNTEAFF